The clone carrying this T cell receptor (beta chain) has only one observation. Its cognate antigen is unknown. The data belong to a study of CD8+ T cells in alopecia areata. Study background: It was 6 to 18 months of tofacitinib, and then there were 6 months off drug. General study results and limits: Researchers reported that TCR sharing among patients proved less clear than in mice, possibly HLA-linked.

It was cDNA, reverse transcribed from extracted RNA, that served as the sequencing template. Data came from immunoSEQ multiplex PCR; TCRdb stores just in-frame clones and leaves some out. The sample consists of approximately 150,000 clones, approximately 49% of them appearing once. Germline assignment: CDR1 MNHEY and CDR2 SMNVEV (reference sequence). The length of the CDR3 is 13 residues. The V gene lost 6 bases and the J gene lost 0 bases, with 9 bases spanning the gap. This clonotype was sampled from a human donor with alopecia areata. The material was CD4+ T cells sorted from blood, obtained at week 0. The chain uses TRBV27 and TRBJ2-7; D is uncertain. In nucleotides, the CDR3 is TGTGCCAGCAGGGGCGGCGGCTCCTACGAGCAGTACTTC. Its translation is CASRGGGSYEQYF.